This T cell receptor beta chain was recovered during a study of blood T cell repertoires in COVID-19. TCRdb's table, derived via immunoSEQ multiplex PCR, lists solely in-frame clones and lacks some. This sample has around 15,000 clones, with approximately 82% found just once. V gave up 6 bases and J gave up 2 bases, with 31 bases separating them. Looked up from germline, CDR1 is MGHRA and CDR2 is YSYEKL. The CDR3 runs 21 residues. The specimen was peripheral blood. J is TRBJ2-2 and V is TRBV4-1; D may be TRBD2 (6 bases). The source of this sequence is a man in his forties or fifties with active or convalescent COVID-19. The CDR3 DNA follows: TGCGCCAGCAGAAAACTGGTTATCCCTGGGCGGACTGGACTAAACACCGGGGAGCTGTTTTTT. It codes for CASRKLVIPGRTGLNTGELFF.